This is a list of T cell receptor beta chains from one sample in a study of molecular identifiers for immune sequencing clone quantification. One entry per CDR3 protein results from TCRdb running MiXCR on the PCR reads. The table lists under 800,000 distinct CDR3 sequences, 25% of them singletons, with about 0.81% in the top ten. Material for sequencing was naive CD8+ T cells from blood, with Jurkat cell RNA spiked in. The source of these receptors is a human donor in good health. Some libraries in this study had Jurkat cell RNA spiked in. Both conserved end residues are part of each CDR3. The order of the fields is clone size, D gene, J gene, V gene, CDR3 protein, CDR3 DNA. The D gene is left open where the match is weak. Rows give clone size only sometimes, using once, few, many, or a class for an expanded clone.

few - TRBJ1-5 TRBV6-6 CASRLDAYSNQPQHF TGTGCCAGCAGGCTGGACGCATATAGCAATCAGCCCCAGCATTTT
few - TRBJ2-7 TRBV5-1 CASSDWGSTLEEQYF TGCGCCAGCAGCGACTGGGGGTCTACCTTAGAGGAGCAGTACTTC
many TRBD1 TRBJ2-3 TRBV7-9 CASSSRTGGMDTQYF TGTGCCAGCAGCTCGAGGACAGGGGGCATGGATACGCAGTATTTT
few - TRBJ2-1 TRBV27 CASSLGTRAYNEQFF TGTGCCAGCAGTTTAGGGACCAGAGCCTACAATGAGCAGTTCTTC
- - TRBJ2-7 TRBV30 CALSGSYEQYF TGTGCTTTGAGTGGGTCCTACGAGCAGTACTTC
- - TRBJ2-1 TRBV5-1 CASSLAEGGYAEQFF TGCGCCAGCAGCTTGGCTGAAGGGGGGTACGCTGAGCAGTTCTTC
many - TRBJ1-1 TRBV15 CATSRDRNTEAFF TGTGCCACCAGCAGAGACAGGAACACTGAAGCTTTCTTT
few - TRBJ2-1 TRBV4-3 CASSQGGMDNEQFF TGCGCCAGCAGCCAAGGGGGTATGGACAATGAGCAGTTCTTC
few TRBD1 TRBJ2-7 TRBV4-3 CASSQEQGTAYEQYF TGCGCCAGCAGCCAAGAACAGGGGACGGCCTACGAGCAGTACTTC
few - TRBJ2-7 TRBV5-8 CASSLGGLAEQYF TGTGCCAGCAGCTTGGGGGGTCTCGCCGAGCAGTACTTC
many TRBD1 TRBJ2-5 TRBV28 CASSLPWTGAQETQYF TGTGCCAGCAGTCTCCCGTGGACAGGGGCCCAAGAGACCCAGTACTTC
few - TRBJ2-7 TRBV3-1 CASSQEQTAPYEQYF TGTGCCAGCAGCCAAGAACAGACAGCTCCCTACGAGCAGTACTTC
many - TRBJ1-5 TRBV6-5 CASSVTLNQPQHF TGTGCCAGCAGTGTGACACTTAATCAGCCCCAGCATTTT
- - TRBJ1-1 TRBV4-1 CASSLPPGGSPPTEGFF TGCGCCAGCAGCCTCCCCCCGGGCGGGTCACCCCCCACTGAAGGTTTCTTT
- - TRBJ2-3 TRBV19 CASSIGGQYTDTQYF TGTGCCAGTAGTATCGGGGGACAGTACACAGATACGCAGTATTTT
- TRBD2 TRBJ2-3 TRBV5-6 CASSPTPGLVQYF TGTGCCAGCAGCCCGACCCCGGGACTAGTTCAGTATTTT
many - TRBJ2-2 TRBV3-1 CASSQEPGELFF TGTGCCAGCAGCCAAGAGCCCGGGGAGCTGTTTTTT
- - TRBJ2-1 TRBV5-8 CASSTRDLYNEQFF TGTGCCAGCAGCACAAGGGACCTCTACAATGAGCAGTTCTTC
few TRBD1 TRBJ1-1 TRBV10-2 CASRDRTNTEAFF TGCGCCAGCAGGGACAGGACGAACACTGAAGCTTTCTTT
many - TRBJ1-5 TRBV18 CASSPPGEGQPQHF TGTGCCAGCTCACCACCCGGGGAAGGTCAGCCCCAGCATTTT
few - TRBJ2-1 TRBV7-2 CASSLSWLTGTEQFF TGTGCCAGCAGCTTATCGTGGTTAACGGGGACTGAGCAGTTCTTC
many - TRBJ2-7 TRBV6-1 CASSEPFGGSSYEQYF TGTGCCAGCAGTGAACCCTTCGGGGGAAGCTCCTACGAGCAGTACTTC